The T cell receptor beta chain under discussion was sequenced for a study of CD8+CD57+ T cells in acquired aplastic anemia. Overall study findings and caveats: Common to patients and controls were about 31 CD8+ CDR3 sequences.

This CDR3 is built from 14 residues. Germline CDR1 and CDR2: SGHDT and YYEEEE. V was clipped by 2 bases and J by 4 bases, with 12 bases between them. All patients picked for sequencing had shown, by flow cytometry, an expansion of CD8+CD57+ cells. No patient had been given any therapy when blood was sampled. The template for TCR beta VDJ and CDR3 sequence profiling was genomic DNA. Each CDR3 protein is one row after TCRdb ran MiXCR on the reads. Among about 200,000 distinct CDR3 sequences listed, more than 55% were seen once. A remark on this clonotype: Its antigen is not identified.

This clonotype originated in a human donor with aplastic anemia. This chain joins TRBV5-6 and TRBJ1-2; the D is unclear. The sample was sorted CD4+, CD8+, or CD8+CD57+ T cells (not recorded which) from PBMCs. The CDR3 nucleotides are TGTGCCAGCAGCTTCCCAAACACGGGCTATGGCTACACCTTC. It translates to CASSFPNTGYGYTF.